This T cell receptor beta chain was retrieved from a study of T cell changes during pregnancy in multiple sclerosis. Only in-frame clones appear in the TCRdb table, and some are missing; sequencing was by immunoSEQ multiplex PCR. This table has roughly 69,000 clones, roughly nine tenths appearing once. Germline CDR1 SGDLS, CDR2 YYNGEE. CDR3 size: 15 residues. Trimming took 0 bases from V and 1 from J, leaving 9 bases between them. This receptor was obtained from a female donor with multiple sclerosis, enrolled in a pregnancy study. This chain joins TRBV9 and TRBJ2-3; no clear D gene. The sample consisted of peripheral blood, taken in the second trimester of pregnancy. DNA of the CDR3: TGTGCCAGCAGCGTAGAGTCGCGTGGCACAGATACGCAGTATTTT. Its translation is CASSVESRGTDTQYF.